The 9 T cell receptor beta chains reported below all come from one sample, sequenced in a study of T-cell reconstitution after alpha-beta-depleted transplantation in children. Using unique molecular identifiers, the investigators prepared the TCRbeta library. Each CDR3 protein gets one entry after TCRdb re-called the PCR reads with MiXCR. The repertoire consists of around 190,000 distinct CDR3 sequences, with roughly 7% occurring once and the leading ten covering roughly 6%. Sequenced material: PBMCs, taken before TCRalphabeta/CD19-depleted stem cell transplant. These receptors originate from a boy aged 2 to 10 with acute lymphoblastic leukemia, due to receive a stem cell transplant.

This clonotype showed up many times. This chain connects TRBV5-1 to TRBJ2-3, with TRBD2 as a possible D gene (6 bases). Trimming took off 1 base at V and 1 base at J, with 10 bases between the two ends. Per germline, CDR1 SGHRS and CDR2 YFSETQ. The CDR3 is 15 residues long. CDR3 sequence (DNA): TGCGCCAGCAGCTTGCGCGGGGTCCGCACAGATACGCAGTATTTT. Translation gives CASSLRGVRTDTQYF.

The V and J genes are TRBV20-1 and TRBJ1-3; 7 bases fit TRBD1. Germline V gene lookup returns CDR1 DFQATT and CDR2 SNEGSKA (reference sequence). The CDR3 totals 14 residues. V lost 3 bases and J lost 7; bases outside the gene matches: 9. CDR3 nucleotides: TGCAGTGCTAGTACAGGGGTTGAGGGGAACACCATATATTTT. It specifies CSASTGVEGNTIYF.

The table lists this clonotype with many counts. The chain uses TRBV6-2 or TRBV6-3 and TRBJ2-7; TRBD2 agrees at 9 bases. Losses at the gene ends were 2 bases for V and 3 bases for J; bases not matched to a gene: 5. This CDR3 contains 15 residues. CDR1 MNHEY and CDR2 SVGEGT come from the germline V gene. CDR3 region: CASSYGVAGVYEQYF. As DNA, the CDR3 is TGTGCCAGCAGTTACGGGGTAGCGGGAGTCTACGAGCAGTACTTC.

This clonotype was seen many times. This rearrangement joins TRBV20-1 to TRBJ2-3; the D gene could be TRBD1 or TRBD2 (5 bases each). The CDR3 contains 14 residues. The germline gives CDR1 DFQATT, CDR2 SNEGSKA (reference sequence). Trimming shortened V by 3 bases and J by 2 bases, and 12 bases separated the two germline ends. CDR3 bases: TGCAGTGCTAGCACGGCAGGGACCACAGATACGCAGTATTTT. This gives the protein CSASTAGTTDTQYF.

The V call is TRBV5-1, the J call TRBJ2-1, with D perhaps matching TRBD2 (5 bases). The CDR3 consists of 15 residues. Germline CDR1 and CDR2: SGHRS and YFSETQ. V was clipped by 1 base and J by 5 bases, with 13 bases between them. The CDR3 sequence: CASSLQVGENNEQFF. The DNA for the CDR3 is TGCGCCAGCAGCTTGCAGGTCGGGGAAAACAATGAGCAGTTCTTC.

This sequence joins TRBV7-9 and TRBJ2-7; no definite D call. CDR3 size: 15 residues. V lost 0 bases, J lost 0 bases, and 9 bases lay in between. Germline lookup yields CDR1 SEHNR and CDR2 FQNEAQ (reference sequence). CDR3 sequence: CASSLAPGSSYEQYF. The DNA of the CDR3 is TGTGCCAGCAGCTTAGCCCCTGGCAGCTCCTACGAGCAGTACTTC.

The gene calls are TRBV11-2 and TRBJ2-7; either TRBD1 or TRBD2 may fit D (7 bases each). V lost 5 bases and J lost 2, with 13 bases in between. The CDR3 sequence is 14 residues long. The germline CDR1 and CDR2 sequences are SGHAT and FQNNGV. The DNA of the CDR3 is TGTGCCAGCAGCCAGGGGGGGATCGCCTACGAGCAGTACTTC. Residues: CASSQGGIAYEQYF.

This clonotype turned up a few times. The chain recombines TRBV29-1 with TRBJ1-1; 9 nucleotides align to TRBD1. V trimming: 5 bases; J trimming: 3 bases; junction bases outside the gene matches: 4. Looked up from germline, CDR1 is SQVTM and CDR2 is ANQGSEA. The CDR3 extends over 13 amino acids. This CDR3 reads CSVTTGGDTEAFF. The CDR3 nucleotides are TGCAGCGTTACAACAGGGGGCGACACTGAAGCTTTCTTT.

In this sample, this clonotype turned up many times. This chain connects TRBV5-5 to TRBJ1-5, with a weak D call TRBD1 (5 bases). The V and J ends lost 1 base and 2 bases respectively, with 13 bases between them. Germline CDR1 is SGHKS and CDR2 is YYEKEE (reference sequence). The CDR3 has 16 residues. The CDR3 sequence: CASSLIIGARNQPQHF. In DNA, the CDR3 is TGTGCCAGCAGCTTGATTATAGGGGCGCGCAATCAGCCCCAGCATTTT.